Presented here are 3 T cell receptor beta chains from one specimen sequenced in a study of T cell responses to AZD1222 COVID-19 vaccine. Generated by immunoSEQ multiplex PCR, the TCRdb table keeps only in-frame clones and is missing some. Among fewer than 110,000 clones, around 90% were seen once, and the ten largest hold 22%. Specimen: peripheral blood, collected on day 0 of AZD1222 vaccination. The receptors derive from an adult in good health.

The chain has TRBV19 and TRBJ1-4, with D uncertain. The germline V and J ends were trimmed by 0 bases and 4 bases, with 9 bases remaining between them. CDR1 is LNHDA, CDR2 SQIVND, per germline (reference sequence). The CDR3 length is 15 residues. The CDR3 reads CASSIDGSYNEKLFF. In DNA, the CDR3 is TGTGCCAGTAGTATAGACGGAAGTTATAATGAAAAACTGTTTTTT.

The rearrangement uses TRBV30 and TRBJ2-5, with D uncertain. CDR1 and CDR2 from the germline V gene are GTSNPN and SVGIG (reference sequence). The germline V and J ends were trimmed by 1 base and 2 bases, with 8 bases remaining between them. The CDR3 spans 13 residues. Here the CDR3 reads CAWSAQVQETQYF. CDR3 DNA sequence: TGTGCCTGGAGTGCCCAGGTACAAGAGACCCAGTACTTC.

The rearrangement uses TRBV5-1 and TRBJ1-5; D may be TRBD1 (5 bases). The V gene's germline CDR1 is SGHRS and CDR2 YFSETQ. The CDR3 is 14 residues long. V was pared by 0 bases and J by 3 bases, with 7 bases between. In DNA, the CDR3 is TGCGCCAGCAGCTTGGAGGGGTACAATCAGCCCCAGCATTTT. It encodes CASSLEGYNQPQHF.